This T cell receptor beta chain derives from a study of T-cell memory formation after mild COVID-19. CDR1 and CDR2 (germline): SGHTA, FQGNSA. The trim removed 8 bases at V and 1 base at J, leaving 4 bases unmatched. This CDR3 is 13 amino acids long. The TCR alpha and TCR beta cDNA libraries, bearing sample barcodes and UMIs, were generated by 5'RACE using constant-segment primers. TCRdb re-analysed the 5' RACE reads in MiXCR, keeping a single row per CDR3 protein. The sample has more than 300,000 distinct CDR3 sequences, approximately 14% seen once. Source material: PBMCs or a T cell subset sorted from them (not recorded which). The source of this sequence is a man younger than 35 who had mild COVID-19 (a few samples of this study predate the infection). Cell type and time point are not known. The chain carries TRBV7-2 and TRBJ2-5, with 7 bases that match TRBD1. The CDR3 reads CASRRGLQETQYF. The CDR3 DNA sequence: TGTGCCAGCCGAAGGGGGCTCCAAGAGACCCAGTACTTC.